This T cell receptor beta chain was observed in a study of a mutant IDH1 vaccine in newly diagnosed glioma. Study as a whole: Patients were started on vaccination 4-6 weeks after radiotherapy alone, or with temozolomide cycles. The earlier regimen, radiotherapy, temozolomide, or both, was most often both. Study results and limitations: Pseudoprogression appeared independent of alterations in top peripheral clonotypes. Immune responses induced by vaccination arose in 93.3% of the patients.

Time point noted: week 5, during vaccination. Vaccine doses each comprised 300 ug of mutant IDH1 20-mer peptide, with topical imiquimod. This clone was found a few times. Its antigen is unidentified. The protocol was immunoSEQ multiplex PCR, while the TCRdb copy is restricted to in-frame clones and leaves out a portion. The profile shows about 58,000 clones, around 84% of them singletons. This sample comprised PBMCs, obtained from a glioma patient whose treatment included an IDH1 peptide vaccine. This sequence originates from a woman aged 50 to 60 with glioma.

This chain's CDR3 is CASGYEQYF. The CDR3 DNA reads as TGTGCCAGCGGATACGAGCAGTACTTC. This chain connects TRBV7-2 to TRBJ2-7, with no clear D. V lost 8 bases to trimming and J lost 4 bases, with 3 bases between them. This CDR3 is built from 9 residues. Germline V lookup: CDR1 SGHTA, CDR2 FQGNSA.